The 27 T cell receptor beta chains given below trace back to one sample, sequenced in a study of blood T cell repertoires in COVID-19. The assay was immunoSEQ multiplex PCR, and TCRdb's table has in-frame clones only and misses some. This table holds 45,000 to 65,000 clones, approximately 88% found once. The sample taken for sequencing was peripheral blood. Receptors originate from a human donor in a cohort sampled during active COVID-19.

The chain carries TRBV5-1 and TRBJ1-2; D remains unclear. Trimming left V 1 base short and J 3 bases short, with 13 bases between. The germline V gene has CDR1 SGHRS and CDR2 YFSETQ. This CDR3 has 15 amino acids. The DNA for the CDR3 is TGCGCCAGCAGCTTGTTACTAGGGAGAGACTATGGCTACACCTTC. This translates into CASSLLLGRDYGYTF.

This sequence joins TRBV6-2 or TRBV6-3 and TRBJ1-1, with 8 bases that match TRBD1. Germline CDR1 and CDR2: MNHEY and SVGEGT. This CDR3 is 14 amino acids long. The ends lost 2 bases at V and 4 bases at J; junction bases unmatched: 3. The CDR3 region has the DNA TGTGCCAGCAGTTACGAAACAGGGGGCACTGAAGCTTTCTTT. Amino acids: CASSYETGGTEAFF.

The V and J genes are TRBV29-1 and TRBJ1-5; 7 bases match TRBD1. The V gene's germline CDR1 is SQVTM and CDR2 ANQGSEA. The CDR3 extends over 16 amino acids. V shed 5 bases and J 5 bases; nucleotides not matched to a gene: 15. CDR3 in DNA: TGCAGCGTTATGGAGGACAGGCTAACAAGGGATCAGCCCCAGCATTTT. Residues: CSVMEDRLTRDQPQHF.

V is TRBV5-5 and J is TRBJ1-1, with D hard to call. The germline CDR1 and CDR2 sequences are SGHKS and YYEKEE (reference sequence). CDR3 length: 13 amino acids. Deletions cut 1 base from V and 11 bases from J, with 15 bases between. DNA for the CDR3: TGTGCCAGCAGCTTGTCCGTCGAGGGTGTGGCTTTCTTT. Residues: CASSLSVEGVAFF. Based on the CDR3 plus reference TRBV5-5 and TRBJ1-1, the full variable domain is DAGVTQSPTHLIKTRGQQVTLRCSPISGHKSVSWYQQVLGQGPQFIFQYYEKEERGRGNFPDRFSARQFPNYSSELNVNALLLGDSALYLCASSLSVEGVAFFGQGTRLTVV.

The J gene is TRBJ1-4, the V gene TRBV15; 8 bases line up with TRBD1. Unmatched junction bases numbered 2, after V lost 5 bases and J lost 3 bases. CDR3 size: 14 residues. Germline CDR1 is LNHNV and CDR2 is YYDKDF (reference sequence). The DNA for the CDR3 is TGTGCCACCAGCCGGGGACAGGCTAATGAAAAACTGTTTTTT. It specifies CATSRGQANEKLFF.

The chain employs TRBV5-6 and TRBJ1-2; D not resolved. Germline CDR1 reads SGHDT; CDR2 reads YYEEEE. V lost 7 bases, J lost 4 bases, and 20 bases lay in between. CDR3 length: 15 amino acids. The CDR3 DNA follows: TGTGCCAGCGAGCTTGGGTATACCGGGTTCTATGGCTACACCTTC. Encoded protein: CASELGYTGFYGYTF. Full variable domain (remainder filled in from reference TRBV5-6 and TRBJ1-2): DAGVTQSPTHLIKTRGQQVTLRCSPKSGHDTVSWYQQALGQGPQFIFQYYEEEERQRGNFPDRFSGHQFPNYSSELNVNALLLGDSALYLCASELGYTGFYGYTFGSGTRLTVV.

The chain uses TRBV5-1 and TRBJ2-7; D perhaps matches TRBD1 (7 bases). Deletions cut 7 bases from V and 2 bases from J, with 13 bases between. The CDR3 loop spans 13 amino acids. Germline CDR1 reads SGHRS; CDR2 reads YFSETQ. CDR3 DNA sequence: TGCGCCAGCGGGCCAGGGGGGACCTACGAGCAGTACTTC. This translates into CASGPGGTYEQYF.

The rearrangement uses TRBV5-5 and TRBJ1-5; D is perhaps TRBD1 (6 bases). CDR1 and CDR2 (germline): SGHKS, YYEKEE (reference sequence). V dropped 5 bases and J dropped 3 bases, with 12 bases sitting between them. The CDR3 runs to 14 residues. CDR3 residues: CASRTGFDNQPQHF. In DNA form, the CDR3 reads TGTGCCAGCAGAACAGGGTTTGACAATCAGCCCCAGCATTTT.

The rearrangement joins TRBV6-2 or TRBV6-3 to TRBJ2-7, with 10 bases aligning to TRBD2. After removal of 6 bases from V and 3 bases from J, the junction contained 5 bases not matched to a gene. The germline V gene encodes CDR1 MNHEY and CDR2 SVGEGT. This CDR3 spans 14 amino acids. The CDR3 coding sequence is TGTGCCAGCAGCCAGGGACTAGCGAACTACGAGCAGTACTTC. Its protein is CASSQGLANYEQYF.

The chain joins TRBV5-1 to TRBJ1-6; D gene unclear. The CDR3 covers 16 residues. Germline CDR1 is SGHRS and CDR2 is YFSETQ. The V gene lost 1 base and the J gene lost 0 bases, with 8 bases spanning the gap. The CDR3 DNA sequence: TGCGCCAGCAGCTTGTTTAAGAGCTCCTATAATTCACCCCTCCACTTT. Translation: CASSLFKSSYNSPLHF.

The chain joins TRBV3-1 (or the pseudogene TRBV3-2) to TRBJ2-5; TRBD2 matches 8 bases. CDR1 and CDR2 from the germline V gene are LGHDT and YNNKEL (reference sequence). This CDR3 region has 14 residues. V lost 3 bases, J lost 5 bases, and 5 bases stayed unmatched. The CDR3 loop reads CASSHAGGPETQYF. The CDR3 DNA reads as TGTGCCAGCAGCCACGCGGGGGGCCCGGAGACCCAGTACTTC.

The chain employs TRBV6-5 and TRBJ1-2, with D hard to call. The ends were cut back, 4 bases at V and 4 bases at J, with 10 bases in the middle. Germline V gene data show CDR1 as MNHEY and CDR2 as SVGAGI. This CDR3 has 13 amino acids. The CDR3 loop is CASSLTRFYGYTF. DNA of the CDR3: TGTGCCAGCAGTTTGACCAGGTTCTATGGCTACACCTTC.

This clone was observed a few times. The chain uses TRBV5-6 and TRBJ1-6; D gene uncertain. The CDR3 extends over 15 amino acids. Germline loops: CDR1 SGHDT, CDR2 YYEEEE. Trimming shortened V by 0 bases and J by 9 bases, and 13 bases separated the two germline ends. CDR3 sequence reads: CASSLARGFGSPLHF. As DNA, the CDR3 is TGTGCCAGCAGCTTGGCCCGGGGATTTGGTTCACCCCTCCACTTT.

J is TRBJ1-2 and V is TRBV4-1; 7 positions agree with TRBD1. Germline values: CDR1 MGHRA, CDR2 YSYEKL. The ends lost 0 bases at V and 4 bases at J; junction bases unmatched: 2. This CDR3 is built from 14 residues. Here the CDR3 reads CASSQEGQRYGYTF. CDR3 bases: TGCGCCAGCAGCCAAGAGGGACAGCGCTATGGCTACACCTTC.

The genes are TRBV6-5 and TRBJ1-4; D may be TRBD1 (5 bases). The V gene's germline CDR1 is MNHEY and CDR2 SVGAGI. The V and J ends lost 8 bases and 4 bases respectively, with 11 bases between them. There are 13 residues in the CDR3. As DNA, the CDR3 is TGTGCCAGCGGCGACAGCCATAATGAAAAACTGTTTTTT. As protein: CASGDSHNEKLFF.

This chain links TRBV9 with TRBJ2-2; maybe TRBD1 (5 bases). Germline loops: CDR1 SGDLS, CDR2 YYNGEE. The CDR3 covers 15 residues. Trimming left V 0 bases short and J 5 bases short, with 11 bases between. The CDR3 nucleotides are TGTGCCAGCAGCGTAGCGGCAGGGCGGACCGGGGAGCTGTTTTTT. Protein product: CASSVAAGRTGELFF.

The gene calls are TRBV6-2 or TRBV6-3 and TRBJ1-2; a possible D gene is TRBD1 (6 bases). Germline CDR1 reads MNHEY; CDR2 reads SVGEGT. V lost 0 bases, J lost 4 bases, and 12 bases lay in between. The CDR3 is 15 amino acids. The DNA of the CDR3 is TGTGCCAGCAGTTACTCGCCGACAGGCCCCTATGGCTACACCTTC. Translated, it gives CASSYSPTGPYGYTF.

This chain connects TRBV6-2 or TRBV6-3 to TRBJ2-1, with D possibly being TRBD1 (6 bases). Germline V gene sequence: CDR1 MNHEY, CDR2 SVGEGT. This CDR3 spans 15 amino acids. Trimming cost V 6 bases and J 8 bases, with 20 bases left between them. The DNA for the CDR3 is TGTGCCAGCAGCCTCAGAATACAGGGTGGGGATGAGCAGTTCTTC. Translation gives CASSLRIQGGDEQFF.

As concerns this clone: An end of the junction does not agree with germline; a read error may underlie this. This rearrangement joins TRBV12-3 or TRBV12-4 to TRBJ1-3, with D possibly matching TRBD1 (5 bases). CDR3 length: 11 amino acids. Written as DNA, the CDR3 is TGTGCCAGCAGTCAGGATCTTAGGGGAATTTTT. Amino acid sequence: CASSQDLRGIF.

The CDR3 nucleotides read TGTGCCAGCAGCTGGAGGGACAGGGCCCACGAGCAGTACTTC. It codes for CASSWRDRAHEQYF. The chain joins TRBV5-6 to TRBJ2-7, with 9 bases matching TRBD1. CDR3 length: 14 residues. Germline V CDR1 and CDR2: SGHDT, YYEEEE. V dropped 3 bases and J dropped 5; count of bases not matched to a gene: 6.

The V gene is TRBV6-1, the J gene TRBJ1-2, with a possible D match to TRBD1 (5 bases). Per the germline V gene, CDR1 is MNHNS and CDR2 is SASEGT. This CDR3 is 15 amino acids long. Deletions cut 2 bases from V and 2 bases from J, with 12 bases between. The CDR3 spells CASSEYRGTNYGYTF. DNA for the CDR3: TGTGCCAGCAGTGAATATAGGGGAACCAACTATGGCTACACCTTC.

In its sample, this clone was seen once. The chain couples TRBV6-5 to TRBJ2-7, with D perhaps TRBD2 (6 bases). This CDR3 comprises 15 residues. V shed 2 bases and J shed 0 bases, with 11 bases lying between them. The germline gives CDR1 MNHEY, CDR2 SVGAGI. The CDR3 bases are TGTGCCAGCAGTTACCTACGGGGGAGCTCCTACGAGCAGTACTTC. Translation gives CASSYLRGSSYEQYF.

The gene calls are TRBV7-9 and TRBJ2-3; no definite D call. This CDR3 region has 13 residues. With 2 bases removed from V and 0 bases from J, the gap between germline ends came to 3 bases. Looked up from germline, CDR1 is SEHNR and CDR2 is FQNEAQ (reference sequence). In DNA form, the CDR3 reads TGTGCCAGCAGCTTACCTAGCACAGATACGCAGTATTTT. Amino acid sequence: CASSLPSTDTQYF.

The rearrangement joins TRBV7-3 to TRBJ2-1; 13 nucleotides agree with TRBD2. V was pared by 2 bases and J by 0 bases, with 10 bases of the junction left unmatched. In germline, CDR1 is SGHTA, CDR2 FQGTGA. The CDR3 runs 20 residues. In nucleotides, the CDR3 is TGTGCCAGCAGCTTAGAGCCGACTAGCGGGGGGACGAGCTCCTACAATGAGCAGTTCTTC. Translating gives CASSLEPTSGGTSSYNEQFF.

The gene calls are TRBV3-1 (or the pseudogene TRBV3-2) and TRBJ2-2, with 7 bases matching TRBD1. From germline, CDR1 is LGHDT and CDR2 YNNKEL (reference sequence). There are 16 residues in the CDR3. The V gene end was trimmed by 4 bases and the J gene end by 3 bases; junction bases not matched to a gene: 8. CDR3 amino acids: CASSRPTGKDTGELFF. For the CDR3, the DNA is TGTGCCAGCAGCCGACCGACAGGGAAAGACACCGGGGAGCTGTTTTTT.

Here the CDR3 reads CASSPSPYNSPLHF. CDR3 in DNA: TGTGCCAGCAGCCCAAGCCCCTATAATTCACCCCTCCACTTT. The rearrangement uses TRBV7-6 and TRBJ1-6; D unresolved. The germline V gene encodes CDR1 SGHVS and CDR2 FNYEAQ. Trimming pared 5 bases from V and 2 bases from J, leaving 7 bases between. The CDR3 is 14 residues long.

The chain links TRBV5-1 to TRBJ2-2, with 14 bases aligning to TRBD2. The germline gives CDR1 SGHRS, CDR2 YFSETQ. This CDR3 spans 14 amino acids. V gave up 4 bases and J gave up 7 bases; unmatched junction bases: 0. The CDR3 loop is CASSGLAGGGELFF. CDR3 bases: TGCGCCAGCAGCGGACTAGCGGGGGGCGGGGAGCTGTTTTTT. The full variable domain, its missing parts supplied by reference TRBV5-1 and TRBJ2-2, is KAGVTQTPRYLIKTRGQQVTLSCSPISGHRSVSWYQQTPGQGLQFLFEYFSETQRNKGNFPGRFSGRQFSNSRSEMNVSTLELGDSALYLCASSGLAGGGELFFGEGSRLTVL.